These 15 T cell receptor beta chains share one sample of origin, sequenced in a study of cytotoxic CD8 clonotypes in ibrutinib-treated CLL. Assay used: immunoSEQ multiplex PCR; TCRdb lists only in-frame clones, some missing. The sample lists some 11,000 clones; around 62% were seen once. Sample: PBMCs, taken before ibrutinib treatment. The receptors originated from a human donor with chronic lymphocytic leukemia.

V gene TRBV30 combines with J gene TRBJ2-6; possibly TRBD2 for D (5 bases). The CDR3 extends over 16 amino acids. Germline V gene lookup returns CDR1 GTSNPN and CDR2 SVGIG (reference sequence). V was cut by 2 bases and J by 0 bases, with 11 bases left in between. This CDR3 is CAWSQPGFSGANVLTF. The CDR3 coding sequence is TGTGCCTGGAGTCAACCGGGATTCTCTGGGGCCAACGTCCTGACTTTC.

The V call is TRBV6-4, the J call TRBJ1-4; unclear D gene. The CDR3 length is 11 residues. The V and J ends lost 5 bases and 11 bases respectively, with 9 bases between them. Looked up from germline, CDR1 is MRHNA and CDR2 is SNTAGT. CDR3 amino acids: CASSIGVKLFF. The CDR3 DNA reads as TGTGCCAGCAGTATCGGGGTTAAACTGTTTTTT.

The chain employs TRBV6-6 and TRBJ2-7; D unclear. The CDR3 is made up of 14 amino acids. V lost 2 bases and J lost 0, with 8 bases in between. Germline-derived CDR1 and CDR2 are MNHNY and SVGAGI (reference sequence). The CDR3 DNA follows: TGTGCCAGCAGTTACCCCGGGTCCTCCTACGAGCAGTACTTC. Its protein product is CASSYPGSSYEQYF.

This clone came up a few times. The chain recombines TRBV27 with TRBJ2-7, with D tentatively TRBD2 (5 bases). The CDR3 length is 12 residues. CDR1 is MNHEY and CDR2 is SMNVEV in the germline V gene (reference sequence). The V gene lost 8 bases and the J gene lost 1 base, with 9 bases spanning the gap. Here the CDR3 DNA reads TGTGCCAGCTCCTCGGGGTCCTACGAGCAGTACTTC. Translation: CASSSGSYEQYF.

The chain has TRBV18 and TRBJ1-2, with D tentatively TRBD1 (6 bases). Germline V gives CDR1 KGHSH, CDR2 LQKENI. V lost 3 bases and J 8 bases, leaving 13 bases between the germline ends. This CDR3 has 13 amino acids. CDR3 residues: CASSPQGNKGYTF. CDR3 bases: TGTGCCAGCTCACCGCAGGGGAATAAGGGCTACACCTTC.

This clone was detected a few times. The chain carries TRBV7-9 and TRBJ1-2; 7 bases align to TRBD1. V trimming: 5 bases; J trimming: 4 bases; junction bases outside the gene matches: 7. Per the germline V gene, CDR1 is SEHNR and CDR2 is FQNEAQ (reference sequence). The length of the CDR3 is 14 residues. The DNA of the CDR3 is TGTGCCAGCAGCCCACAGGGGACGTTCTATGGCTACACCTTC. This gives the protein CASSPQGTFYGYTF.

The chain is built from TRBV28 and TRBJ2-2; D is unresolved. V was cut by 4 bases and J by 5 bases, with 11 bases left in between. From germline, CDR1 is MDHEN and CDR2 SYDVKM. The CDR3 has 14 residues. DNA for the CDR3: TGTGCCAGCAGTTCATTAGGGTTTACCGGGGAGCTGTTTTTT. Translation: CASSSLGFTGELFF.

This chain connects TRBV9 to TRBJ1-2; no clear D. The V gene lost 4 bases and the J gene lost 8 bases, with 9 bases spanning the gap. Germline V gene sequence: CDR1 SGDLS, CDR2 YYNGEE. The CDR3 extends over 11 amino acids. In nucleotides, the CDR3 is TGTGCCAGCAGCACCCCTCGGGGCTACACCTTC. It translates to CASSTPRGYTF.

The chain joins TRBV5-4 to TRBJ2-5, with 9 bases lining up with TRBD2. CDR3 size: 16 residues. The trim removed 4 bases at V and 4 bases at J, leaving 11 bases unmatched. Germline V gene sequence: CDR1 SGHNT, CDR2 YYREEE (reference sequence). The DNA of the CDR3 is TGTGCCAGCAGCCAGGGATGGCTAGCGGGGACAGAGACCCAGTACTTC. Translating gives CASSQGWLAGTETQYF.

This clone was recorded once. The V and J genes are TRBV7-8 and TRBJ1-2; a weak D match, TRBD1 (6 bases). Trimming cost V 5 bases and J 8 bases, with 21 bases left between them. The CDR3 consists of 15 residues. The germline V gene encodes CDR1 SGHVS and CDR2 FQNEAQ. CDR3 nucleotides: TGTGCCAGCAGCGCCACCTTAGGGGGGGAAGGAGGCTACACCTTC. It yields the protein CASSATLGGEGGYTF.

CDR3 nucleotides: TGCGCCAGCAGCCGCGACTTCGGGGGGGAGACCCAGTACTTC. It encodes CASSRDFGGETQYF. This chain connects TRBV5-1 to TRBJ2-5; 7 bases are a match to TRBD2. Trimming took 4 bases from V and 5 from J; bases not matched to a gene: 8. The CDR3 consists of 14 residues. The germline V gene has CDR1 SGHRS and CDR2 YFSETQ.

This clone was recorded only once. The chain employs TRBV28 and TRBJ2-2, with D maybe TRBD2 (5 bases). Between the trimmed V and J ends, which lost 5 bases and 6 bases, there was a span of 13 bases. This CDR3 is 14 amino acids long. CDR1 MDHEN and CDR2 SYDVKM come from the germline V gene. In nucleotides, the CDR3 is TGTGCCAGCAGTGAACAAGTCGGGGCCGGGGAGCTGTTTTTT. This translates into CASSEQVGAGELFF.

This clone was seen only a few times. This chain links TRBV13 with TRBJ1-6; D remains ambiguous. CDR3 length: 14 amino acids. Germline-derived CDR1 and CDR2 are PRHDT and FYEKMQ (reference sequence). Trimming stripped 2 bases from V and 4 bases from J, with 6 bases between. The DNA for the CDR3 is TGTGCCAGCAGCTTATTGGGATATAATTCACCCCTCCACTTT. Protein product: CASSLLGYNSPLHF.

The gene calls are TRBV9 and TRBJ1-6, with no clear D. The CDR3 extends over 14 amino acids. Between the trimmed V and J ends, which lost 3 bases and 9 bases, there was a span of 13 bases. CDR1 SGDLS and CDR2 YYNGEE come from the germline V gene. CDR3 protein: CASSADPPRSPLHF. In DNA, the CDR3 is TGTGCCAGCAGCGCCGACCCCCCTCGTTCACCCCTCCACTTT.

This clone has more than one count but fewer than ten. The chain couples TRBV27 to TRBJ2-1; D is unresolved. Per the germline V gene, CDR1 is MNHEY and CDR2 is SMNVEV (reference sequence). This CDR3 is 15 amino acids long. Trimming stripped 5 bases from V and 0 bases from J, with 11 bases between. The CDR3 region has the DNA TGTGCCAGCAGTCCCGCAGCTAGCTCCTACAATGAGCAGTTCTTC. Encoded protein: CASSPAASSYNEQFF.